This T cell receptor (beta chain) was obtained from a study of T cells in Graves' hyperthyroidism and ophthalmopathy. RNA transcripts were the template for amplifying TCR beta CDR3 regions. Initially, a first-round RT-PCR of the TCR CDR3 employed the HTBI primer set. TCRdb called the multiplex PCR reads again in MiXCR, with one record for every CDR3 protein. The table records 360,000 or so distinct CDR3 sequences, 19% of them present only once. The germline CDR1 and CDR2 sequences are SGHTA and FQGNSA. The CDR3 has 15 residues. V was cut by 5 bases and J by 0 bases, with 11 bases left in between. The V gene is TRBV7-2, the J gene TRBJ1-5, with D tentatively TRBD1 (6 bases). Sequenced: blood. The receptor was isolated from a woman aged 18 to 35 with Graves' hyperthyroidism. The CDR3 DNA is TGTGCCAGCAGCACGGGGACAAATAGCAATCAGCCCCAGCATTTT. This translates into CASSTGTNSNQPQHF.